The 23 T cell receptor beta chains below all came from one sample that was sequenced in a study of cytomegalovirus exposure and HLA in healthy donors. A multiplex PCR was run with 60 Vbeta primers and 13 Jbeta primers. Here immunoSEQ multiplex PCR was the method, and the copy in TCRdb shows in-frame clones only, minus some. This table has some 120,000 clones, 80% appearing once. Sequences were obtained from PBMCs. These receptors came from a man aged 25-45 years in good health and CMV-seronegative.

The chain couples TRBV25-1 to TRBJ2-5, with 7 bases identical to TRBD1. There are 15 residues in the CDR3. The junction had 14 bases not matched to a gene; V was cut back by 6 bases and J by 7 bases. Looked up from germline, CDR1 is MGHDK and CDR2 is SYGVNS. The CDR3 loop reads CASSNRDRPTGTQYF. CDR3 sequence (DNA): TGTGCCAGCAGCAATCGGGACAGACCCACGGGGACCCAGTACTTC.

The chain joins TRBV5-4 to TRBJ1-2; possibly TRBD1 for D (6 bases). CDR1 SGHNT and CDR2 YYREEE come from the germline V gene (reference sequence). Trimming took 3 bases from V and 4 from J, leaving 10 bases between them. This CDR3 region has 13 residues. The CDR3 nucleotides read TGTGCCAGCAGCTCGGACAGCAGCTATGGCTACACCTTC. Protein sequence: CASSSDSSYGYTF.

This clone is a singleton in its sample. The V call is TRBV18, the J call TRBJ2-1; 9 bases align to TRBD1. Per the germline V gene, CDR1 is KGHSH and CDR2 is LQKENI. The ends lost 2 bases at V and 0 bases at J; junction bases unmatched: 2. The CDR3 sequence is 16 residues long. The CDR3 sequence is CASSPWTGDSYNEQFF. For the CDR3, the DNA is TGTGCCAGCTCACCATGGACAGGGGACTCCTACAATGAGCAGTTCTTC.

The chain links TRBV27 to TRBJ2-7, with 8 bases aligning to TRBD1. The germline CDR1 and CDR2 sequences are MNHEY and SMNVEV (reference sequence). V lost 3 bases to trimming and J lost 0 bases; unmatched junction nucleotides: 1. The CDR3 has 14 residues. The CDR3 nucleotides are TGTGCCAGCAGTTTTACAGGGGGCTCCTACGAGCAGTACTTC. It encodes CASSFTGGSYEQYF.

The chain links TRBV19 to TRBJ2-3, with 7 bases identical to TRBD1. V lost 1 base to trimming and J lost 2 bases; unmatched junction nucleotides: 3. Germline V gives CDR1 LNHDA, CDR2 SQIVND (reference sequence). This CDR3 has 15 residues. The CDR3 DNA follows: TGTGCCAGTAGTATAGCGGGACAGACCACAGATACGCAGTATTTT. Translation gives CASSIAGQTTDTQYF.

The V and J genes are TRBV6-5 and TRBJ1-5; TRBD1 matches 7 bases. The CDR3 is made up of 13 amino acids. The junction had 9 bases not matched to a gene; V was cut back by 9 bases and J by 7 bases. CDR1 is MNHEY and CDR2 is SVGAGI in the germline V gene. The DNA for the CDR3 is TGTGCCAGTTCCGACAGGGACCGGCAGCCCCAGCATTTT. Residues: CASSDRDRQPQHF.

This chain joins TRBV4-1 and TRBJ1-4; D is possibly TRBD1 (5 bases). Germline-derived CDR1 and CDR2 are MGHRA and YSYEKL. The CDR3 covers 16 residues. V lost 3 bases to trimming and J lost 3 bases, with 14 bases between them. This CDR3 is CASSQMGQLANEKLFF. The CDR3 nucleotides are TGCGCCAGCAGCCAGATGGGGCAGCTTGCTAATGAAAAACTGTTTTTT.

A few counts support this clone. The rearrangement uses TRBV10-3 and TRBJ2-1; TRBD2 matches 9 bases. The CDR3 runs to 15 residues. V lost 10 bases, J lost 2 bases, and 9 bases stayed unmatched. In germline, CDR1 is ENHRY, CDR2 SYGVKD. CDR3 sequence (DNA): TGTGCCACTAAGCCAACTAGCGGGCCCTACAATGAGCAGTTCTTC. It codes for CATKPTSGPYNEQFF.

This chain links TRBV27 with TRBJ1-2, with TRBD1 matching over 10 bases. This CDR3 spans 16 amino acids. CDR1 MNHEY and CDR2 SMNVEV come from the germline V gene (reference sequence). With 3 bases clipped from V and 1 base from J, the junction kept 5 bases outside the gene matches. The CDR3 region has the DNA TGTGCCAGCAGTTTCTCCGACAGGGGGCTTAACTATGGCTACACCTTC. It yields the protein CASSFSDRGLNYGYTF.

The genes are TRBV7-3 and TRBJ2-1, with a weak D call TRBD2 (6 bases). Between the trimmed V and J ends, which lost 3 bases and 3 bases, there was a span of 15 bases. CDR3 length: 16 amino acids. Germline assignment: CDR1 SGHTA and CDR2 FQGTGA. The CDR3 sequence: CASSFEGLPHYNEQFF. The CDR3 DNA follows: TGTGCCAGCAGCTTCGAGGGACTCCCCCACTACAATGAGCAGTTCTTC. Using reference TRBV7-3 and TRBJ2-1 for the parts outside the CDR3, the full variable domain is GAGVSQTPSNKVTEKGKYVELRCDPISGHTALYWYRQSLGQGPEFLIYFQGTGAADDSGLPNDRFFAVRPEGSVSTLKIQRTERGDSAVYLCASSFEGLPHYNEQFFGPGTRLTVL.

This clone was picked up one time. The chain carries TRBV7-9 and TRBJ1-5; maybe TRBD1 (5 bases). This CDR3 comprises 15 residues. The germline V and J ends were trimmed by 5 bases and 3 bases, with 14 bases remaining between them. Germline V gene lookup returns CDR1 SEHNR and CDR2 FQNEAQ (reference sequence). The CDR3 DNA sequence: TGTGCCAGCAGCCCTCAGGGAATAGACAATCAGCCCCAGCATTTT. Protein: CASSPQGIDNQPQHF.

This sequence joins TRBV5-1 and TRBJ2-3; TRBD2 is a possible D gene (6 bases). With 3 bases removed from V and 4 bases from J, the gap between germline ends came to 15 bases. CDR3 length: 15 amino acids. The germline V gene encodes CDR1 SGHRS and CDR2 YFSETQ. Here the CDR3 DNA reads TGCGCCAGCAGCTCTCAAGGCGGGGCCCCAGATACGCAGTATTTT. This encodes CASSSQGGAPDTQYF. The complete variable domain, with remaining parts taken from reference TRBV5-1 and TRBJ2-3, reads KAGVTQTPRYLIKTRGQQVTLSCSPISGHRSVSWYQQTPGQGLQFLFEYFSETQRNKGNFPGRFSGRQFSNSRSEMNVSTLELGDSALYLCASSSQGGAPDTQYFGPGTRLTVL.

V gene TRBV19 combines with J gene TRBJ2-1; the match to TRBD2 covers 11 bases. The CDR3 sequence is 15 residues long. From germline, CDR1 is LNHDA and CDR2 SQIVND (reference sequence). V shed 1 base, J shed 6 bases, and the junction held 2 bases outside the gene matches. In nucleotides, the CDR3 is TGTGCCAGTAGTATAGTAGCGGGAGGGTTCAATGAGCAGTTCTTC. Its translation: CASSIVAGGFNEQFF.

The rearrangement joins TRBV19 to TRBJ2-1; 11 bases agree with TRBD2. Trimming cost V 6 bases and J 0 bases; bases outside gene matches: 13. The length of the CDR3 is 19 residues. Germline CDR1 and CDR2: LNHDA and SQIVND (reference sequence). The CDR3 is CASSPLGTSGSSSYNEQFF. The CDR3 DNA is TGTGCCAGTAGCCCGCTCGGGACTAGCGGATCCAGCTCCTACAATGAGCAGTTCTTC.

This clone was found once. The rearrangement uses TRBV5-1 and TRBJ1-2, with 8 bases identical to TRBD1. The V gene end was trimmed by 0 bases and the J gene end by 4 bases; junction bases not matched to a gene: 2. Germline CDR1 is SGHRS and CDR2 is YFSETQ. The CDR3 covers 14 residues. CDR3 coding DNA: TGCGCCAGCAGCTTGGGACAGGGGATCTATGGCTACACCTTC. The encoded protein is CASSLGQGIYGYTF.

The chain uses TRBV5-4 and TRBJ2-1; 14 bases fit TRBD2. After removal of 4 bases from V and 7 bases from J, the junction contained 7 bases not matched to a gene. The CDR3 contains 16 residues. From germline, CDR1 is SGHNT and CDR2 YYREEE (reference sequence). The DNA for the CDR3 is TGTGCCAGCAGCCGAAGACTAGCGGGAGGGCCTAATGAGCAGTTCTTC. Protein product: CASSRRLAGGPNEQFF.

This chain connects TRBV6-5 to TRBJ1-1; D possibly corresponds to TRBD1 (6 bases). Germline V gene sequence: CDR1 MNHEY, CDR2 SVGAGI. V was pared by 7 bases and J by 3 bases, with 15 bases between. This CDR3 region has 14 residues. CDR3 region: CASNRGQRDTEAFF. In DNA form, the CDR3 reads TGTGCCAGCAACAGAGGACAGCGAGACACTGAAGCTTTCTTT.

On this clone itself: One junction end disagrees with the germline gene, perhaps due to a read error. The genes are TRBV10-3 and TRBJ1-2, with 7 bases fitting TRBD1. Germline assignment: CDR1 ENHRY and CDR2 SYGVKD. The CDR3 contains 14 residues. CDR3: CAISEGGDSYGYPF. CDR3 in DNA: TGTGCCATCAGTGAGGGAGGGGACAGCTATGGCTACCCCTTC.

The chain is built from TRBV19 and TRBJ2-3, with a weak D call TRBD2 (7 bases). Looked up from germline, CDR1 is LNHDA and CDR2 is SQIVND (reference sequence). Trimming shortened V by 5 bases and J by 4 bases, and 25 bases separated the two germline ends. This CDR3 spans 18 amino acids. The CDR3 here is CASSQGGVLAATADTQYF. The CDR3 bases are TGTGCCAGTAGTCAAGGGGGGGTTCTAGCGGCGACAGCAGATACGCAGTATTTT.

The chain uses TRBV4-3 and TRBJ2-7; D possibly corresponds to TRBD1 (6 bases). From germline, CDR1 is LGHNA and CDR2 YSLEER. V lost 0 bases and J 1 base, leaving 16 bases between the germline ends. The CDR3 runs to 17 residues. In nucleotides, the CDR3 is TGCGCCAGCAGCCAAGATTTTAGACAGGATTATTCCTACGAGCAGTACTTC. It is translated as CASSQDFRQDYSYEQYF.

V is TRBV15 and J is TRBJ2-7; 9 bases are shared with TRBD1. Trimming took 3 bases from V and 4 from J; bases not matched to a gene: 19. The CDR3 covers 19 residues. CDR1 LNHNV and CDR2 YYDKDF come from the germline V gene (reference sequence). The CDR3 spells CATSSLRQGGREIRYEQYF. The CDR3 bases are TGTGCCACCAGCAGTCTCAGACAGGGGGGGCGGGAGATTCGGTACGAGCAGTACTTC.

J is TRBJ2-7 and V is TRBV10-2; a possible D gene is TRBD1 (5 bases). The CDR3 consists of 14 residues. V shed 10 bases and J shed 1 base, with 17 bases lying between them. Germline V lookup: CDR1 WSHSY, CDR2 SAAADI. CDR3 residues: CATLGPADSYEQYF. CDR3 in DNA: TGCGCCACCCTGGGGCCTGCAGATTCCTACGAGCAGTACTTC.

This chain links TRBV4-1 with TRBJ2-7, with unresolved D. The germline gives CDR1 MGHRA, CDR2 YSYEKL. The CDR3 runs to 14 residues. V was pared by 1 base and J by 2 bases, with 9 bases between. CDR3 loop: CASSQGGRAYEQYF. DNA of the CDR3: TGCGCCAGCAGCCAAGGCGGTAGAGCCTACGAGCAGTACTTC.